This T cell receptor (beta chain) is drawn from a study of blood T cell repertoires in COVID-19. As for the study in general: Specimens from acute and convalescent COVID-19 originated in the United States, Italy and Spain.

Trimming at V came to 5 bases and at J to 4 bases, leaving 13 bases not matched to a gene. This CDR3 is 17 amino acids long. Looked up from germline, CDR1 is SNHLY and CDR2 is FYNNEI. Only in-frame clones appear in the TCRdb table, and some are missing; sequencing was by immunoSEQ multiplex PCR. The sample holds tens of thousands of clones, about 80% seen once. The chain carries TRBV2 and TRBJ2-1; 8 positions agree with TRBD2. The origin of this receptor is a woman older than 75 with acute or convalescent COVID-19. The sequencing input was peripheral blood. CDR3 loop: CASSRNLAGKRYNEQFF. CDR3 nucleotide sequence: TGTGCCAGCAGTCGGAACTTAGCGGGAAAGAGGTACAATGAGCAGTTCTTC.